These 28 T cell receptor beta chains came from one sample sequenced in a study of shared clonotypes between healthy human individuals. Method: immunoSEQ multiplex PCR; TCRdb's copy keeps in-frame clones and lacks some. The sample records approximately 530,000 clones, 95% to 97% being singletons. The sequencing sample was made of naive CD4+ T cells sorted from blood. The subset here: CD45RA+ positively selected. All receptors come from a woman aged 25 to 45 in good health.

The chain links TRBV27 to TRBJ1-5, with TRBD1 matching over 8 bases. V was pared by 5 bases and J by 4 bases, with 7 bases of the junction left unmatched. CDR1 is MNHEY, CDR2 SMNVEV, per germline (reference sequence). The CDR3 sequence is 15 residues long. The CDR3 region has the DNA TGTGCCAGCAGTGCCCGGACAGGGACGAATCAGCCCCAGCATTTT. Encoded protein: CASSARTGTNQPQHF.

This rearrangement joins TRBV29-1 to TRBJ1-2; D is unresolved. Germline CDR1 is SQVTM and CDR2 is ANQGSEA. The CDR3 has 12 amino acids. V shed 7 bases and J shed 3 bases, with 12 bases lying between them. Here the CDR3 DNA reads TGCAGCGCGGAAAACAGTGACTATGGCTACACCTTC. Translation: CSAENSDYGYTF.

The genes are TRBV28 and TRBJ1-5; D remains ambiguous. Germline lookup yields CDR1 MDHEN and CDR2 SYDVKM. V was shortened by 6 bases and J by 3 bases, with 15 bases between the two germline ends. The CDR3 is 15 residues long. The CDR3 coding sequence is TGTGCCAGCAGACTAAGAGCCCGAAACAATCAGCCCCAGCATTTT. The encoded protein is CASRLRARNNQPQHF. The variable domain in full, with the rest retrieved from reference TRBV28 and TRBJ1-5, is DVKVTQSSRYLVKRTGEKVFLECVQDMDHENMFWYRQDPGLGLRLIYFSYDVKMKEKGDIPEGYSVSREKKERFSLILESASTNQTSMYLCASRLRARNNQPQHFGDGTRLSIL.

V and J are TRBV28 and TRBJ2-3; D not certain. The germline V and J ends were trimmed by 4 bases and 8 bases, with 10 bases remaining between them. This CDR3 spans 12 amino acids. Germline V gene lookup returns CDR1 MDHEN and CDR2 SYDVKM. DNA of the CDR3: TGTGCCAGCAGTTCCGACTTCCCTACGCAGTATTTT. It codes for CASSSDFPTQYF.

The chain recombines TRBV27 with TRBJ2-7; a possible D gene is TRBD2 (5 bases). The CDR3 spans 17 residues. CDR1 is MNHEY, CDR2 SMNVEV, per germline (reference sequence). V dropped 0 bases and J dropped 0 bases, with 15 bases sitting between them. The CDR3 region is CASSLSRGLASSYEQYF. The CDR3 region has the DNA TGTGCCAGCAGTTTATCTCGTGGACTGGCAAGCTCCTACGAGCAGTACTTC.

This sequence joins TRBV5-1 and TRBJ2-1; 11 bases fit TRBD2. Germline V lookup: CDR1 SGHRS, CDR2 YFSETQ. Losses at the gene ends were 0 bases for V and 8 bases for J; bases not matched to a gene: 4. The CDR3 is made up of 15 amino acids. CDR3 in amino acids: CASSLVLAGGYEQFF. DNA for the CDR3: TGCGCCAGCAGCTTGGTTCTAGCGGGAGGATATGAGCAGTTCTTC.

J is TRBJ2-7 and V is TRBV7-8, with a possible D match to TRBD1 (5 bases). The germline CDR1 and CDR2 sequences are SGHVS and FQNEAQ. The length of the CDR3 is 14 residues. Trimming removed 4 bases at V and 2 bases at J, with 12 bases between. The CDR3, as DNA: TGTGCCAGCAGCTACGGACAAACACCCTACGAGCAGTACTTC. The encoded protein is CASSYGQTPYEQYF. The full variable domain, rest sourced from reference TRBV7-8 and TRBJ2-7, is GAGVSQSPRYKVAKRGQDVALRCDPISGHVSLFWYQQALGQGPEFLTYFQNEAQLDKSGLPSDRFFAERPEGSVSTLKIQRTQQEDSAVYLCASSYGQTPYEQYFGPGTRLTVT.

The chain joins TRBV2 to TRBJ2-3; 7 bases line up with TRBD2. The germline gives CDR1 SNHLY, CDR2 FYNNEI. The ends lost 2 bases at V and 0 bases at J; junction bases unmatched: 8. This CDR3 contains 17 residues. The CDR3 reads CASSERLGLKSTDTQYF. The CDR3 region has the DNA TGTGCCAGCAGTGAACGGCTGGGACTAAAAAGCACAGATACGCAGTATTTT.

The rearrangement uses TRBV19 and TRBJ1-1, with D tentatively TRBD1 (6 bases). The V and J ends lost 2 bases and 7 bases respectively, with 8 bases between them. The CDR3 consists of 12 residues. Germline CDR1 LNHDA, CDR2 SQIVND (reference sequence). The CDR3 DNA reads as TGTGCCAGTAGTATACAACAGGGTGAAGCTTTCTTT. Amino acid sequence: CASSIQQGEAFF.

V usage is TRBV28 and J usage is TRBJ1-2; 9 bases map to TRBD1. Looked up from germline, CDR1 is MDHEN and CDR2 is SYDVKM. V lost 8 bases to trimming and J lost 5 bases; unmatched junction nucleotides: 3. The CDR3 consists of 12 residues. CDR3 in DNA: TGTGCCAGCTCGGACAGGGGTTATGGCTACACCTTC. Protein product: CASSDRGYGYTF.

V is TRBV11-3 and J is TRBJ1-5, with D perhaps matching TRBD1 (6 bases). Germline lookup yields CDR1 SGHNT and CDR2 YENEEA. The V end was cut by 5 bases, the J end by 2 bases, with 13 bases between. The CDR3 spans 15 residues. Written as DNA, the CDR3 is TGTGCCAGCAGCCCGGACAGAGCCGGCAATCAGCCCCAGCATTTT. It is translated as CASSPDRAGNQPQHF.

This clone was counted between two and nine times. The CDR3 DNA sequence: TGTGCCAGCAGCCTTAGCCCTCGGACAGGGCTCTATGGCTACACCTTC. This sequence encodes CASSLSPRTGLYGYTF. The chain carries TRBV28 and TRBJ1-2; 8 bases match TRBD1. The V gene end was trimmed by 6 bases and the J gene end by 4 bases; junction bases not matched to a gene: 13. This CDR3 spans 16 amino acids. CDR1 MDHEN and CDR2 SYDVKM come from the germline V gene.

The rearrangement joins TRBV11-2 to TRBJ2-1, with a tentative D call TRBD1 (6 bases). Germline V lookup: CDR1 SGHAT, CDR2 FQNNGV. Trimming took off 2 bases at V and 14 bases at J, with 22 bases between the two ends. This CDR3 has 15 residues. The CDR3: CASSLPGTLTPGEFF. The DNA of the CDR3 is TGTGCCAGCAGCTTACCCGGGACACTCACTCCCGGGGAGTTCTTC.

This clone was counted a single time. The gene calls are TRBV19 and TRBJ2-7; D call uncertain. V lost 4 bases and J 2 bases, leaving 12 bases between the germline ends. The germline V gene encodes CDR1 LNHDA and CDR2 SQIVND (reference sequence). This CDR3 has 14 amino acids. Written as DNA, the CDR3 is TGTGCCAGTAGTAGCCGGGCCCCCCCCTACGAGCAGTACTTC. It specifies CASSSRAPPYEQYF.

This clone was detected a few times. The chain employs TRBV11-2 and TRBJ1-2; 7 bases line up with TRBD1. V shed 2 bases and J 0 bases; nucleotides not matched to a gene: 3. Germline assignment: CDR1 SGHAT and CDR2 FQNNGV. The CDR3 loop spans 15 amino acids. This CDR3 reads CASSLRQGANYGYTF. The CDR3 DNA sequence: TGTGCCAGCAGCTTAAGACAGGGAGCTAACTATGGCTACACCTTC.

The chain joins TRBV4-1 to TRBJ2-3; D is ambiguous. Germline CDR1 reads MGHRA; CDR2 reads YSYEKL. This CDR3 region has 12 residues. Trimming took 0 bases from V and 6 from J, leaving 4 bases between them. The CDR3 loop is CASSQEWDTQYF. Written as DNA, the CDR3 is TGCGCCAGCAGCCAAGAATGGGATACGCAGTATTTT.

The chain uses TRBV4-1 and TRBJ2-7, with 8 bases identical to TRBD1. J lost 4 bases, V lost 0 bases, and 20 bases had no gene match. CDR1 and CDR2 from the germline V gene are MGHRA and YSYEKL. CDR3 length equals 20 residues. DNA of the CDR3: TGCGCCAGCAGCCAAGACTGGGCAGGGGGCTTGGTCGGGAGAGTATACGAGCAGTACTTC. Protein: CASSQDWAGGLVGRVYEQYF.

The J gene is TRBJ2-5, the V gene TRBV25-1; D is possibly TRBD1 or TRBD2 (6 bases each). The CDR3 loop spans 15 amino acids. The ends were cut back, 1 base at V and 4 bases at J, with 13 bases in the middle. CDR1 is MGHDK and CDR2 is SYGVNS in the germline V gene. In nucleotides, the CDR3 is TGTGCCAGCAGTGAATGGGGGGCAGGGTCAGAGACCCAGTACTTC. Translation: CASSEWGAGSETQYF.

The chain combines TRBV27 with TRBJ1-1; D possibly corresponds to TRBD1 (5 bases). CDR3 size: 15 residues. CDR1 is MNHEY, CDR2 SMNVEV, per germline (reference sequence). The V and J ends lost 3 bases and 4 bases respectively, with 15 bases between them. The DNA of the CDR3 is TGTGCCAGCAGTTTTATGACGGCGAGGGGCACTGAAGCTTTCTTT. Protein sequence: CASSFMTARGTEAFF.

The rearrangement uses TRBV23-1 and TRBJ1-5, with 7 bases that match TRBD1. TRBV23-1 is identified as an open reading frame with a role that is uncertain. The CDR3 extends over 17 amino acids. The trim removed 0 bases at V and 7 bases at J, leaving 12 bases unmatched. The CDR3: CASSQSGGTDLRQPQHF. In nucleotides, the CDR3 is TGCGCCAGCAGTCAATCGGGGGGGACAGACCTTCGACAGCCCCAGCATTTT.

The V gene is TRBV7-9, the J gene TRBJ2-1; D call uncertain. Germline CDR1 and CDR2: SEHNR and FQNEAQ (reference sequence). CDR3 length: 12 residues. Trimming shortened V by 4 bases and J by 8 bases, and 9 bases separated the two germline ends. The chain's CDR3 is CASSSASDEQFF. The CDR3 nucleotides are TGTGCCAGCAGCTCGGCTAGTGATGAGCAGTTCTTC.

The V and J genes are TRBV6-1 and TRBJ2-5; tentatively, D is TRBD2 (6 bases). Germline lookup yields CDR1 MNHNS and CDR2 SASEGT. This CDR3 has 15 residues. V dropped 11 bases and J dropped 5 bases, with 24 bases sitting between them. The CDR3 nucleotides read TGTGCCGTACAAGGGAGGATTCGAGGTTCGGAGACCCAGTACTTC. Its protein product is CAVQGRIRGSETQYF.

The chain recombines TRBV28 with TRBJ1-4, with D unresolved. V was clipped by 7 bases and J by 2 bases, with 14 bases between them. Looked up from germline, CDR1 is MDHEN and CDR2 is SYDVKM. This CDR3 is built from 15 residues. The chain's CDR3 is CASNLRQGTNEKLFF. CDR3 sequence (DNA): TGTGCCAGCAACCTTCGACAAGGTACTAATGAAAAACTGTTTTTT.

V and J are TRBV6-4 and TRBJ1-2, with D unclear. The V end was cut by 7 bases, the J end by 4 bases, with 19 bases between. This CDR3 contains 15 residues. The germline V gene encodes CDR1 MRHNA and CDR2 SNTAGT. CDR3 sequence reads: CASMELVESSYGYTF. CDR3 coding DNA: TGTGCCAGCATGGAGTTGGTAGAATCTTCCTATGGCTACACCTTC.

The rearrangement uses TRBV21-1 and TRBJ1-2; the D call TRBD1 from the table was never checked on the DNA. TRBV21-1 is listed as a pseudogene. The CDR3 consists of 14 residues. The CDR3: CASSTKTGDAGYTF. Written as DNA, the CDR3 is TGTGCCAGCAGCACCAAGACAGGGGATGCGGGCTACACCTTC.

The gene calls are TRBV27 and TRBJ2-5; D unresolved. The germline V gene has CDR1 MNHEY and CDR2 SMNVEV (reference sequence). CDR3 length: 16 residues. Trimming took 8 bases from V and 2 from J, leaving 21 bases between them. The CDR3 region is CASQPTANPYQETQYF. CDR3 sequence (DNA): TGTGCCAGCCAACCTACAGCCAACCCATATCAAGAGACCCAGTACTTC.

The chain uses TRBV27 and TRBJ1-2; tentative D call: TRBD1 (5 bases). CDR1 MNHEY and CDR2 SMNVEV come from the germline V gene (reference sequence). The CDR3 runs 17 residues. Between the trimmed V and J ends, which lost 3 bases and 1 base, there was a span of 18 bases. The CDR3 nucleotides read TGTGCCAGCAGTTTTCAGGGCCGGCGGGAAAATAACTATGGCTACACCTTC. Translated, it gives CASSFQGRRENNYGYTF.

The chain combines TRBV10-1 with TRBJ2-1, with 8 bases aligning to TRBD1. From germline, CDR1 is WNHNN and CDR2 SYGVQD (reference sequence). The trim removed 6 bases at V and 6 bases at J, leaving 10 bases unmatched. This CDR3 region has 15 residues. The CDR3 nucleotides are TGCGCCAGCAGCGACAGGGGAGTCCCACTCAATGAGCAGTTCTTC. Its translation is CASSDRGVPLNEQFF.